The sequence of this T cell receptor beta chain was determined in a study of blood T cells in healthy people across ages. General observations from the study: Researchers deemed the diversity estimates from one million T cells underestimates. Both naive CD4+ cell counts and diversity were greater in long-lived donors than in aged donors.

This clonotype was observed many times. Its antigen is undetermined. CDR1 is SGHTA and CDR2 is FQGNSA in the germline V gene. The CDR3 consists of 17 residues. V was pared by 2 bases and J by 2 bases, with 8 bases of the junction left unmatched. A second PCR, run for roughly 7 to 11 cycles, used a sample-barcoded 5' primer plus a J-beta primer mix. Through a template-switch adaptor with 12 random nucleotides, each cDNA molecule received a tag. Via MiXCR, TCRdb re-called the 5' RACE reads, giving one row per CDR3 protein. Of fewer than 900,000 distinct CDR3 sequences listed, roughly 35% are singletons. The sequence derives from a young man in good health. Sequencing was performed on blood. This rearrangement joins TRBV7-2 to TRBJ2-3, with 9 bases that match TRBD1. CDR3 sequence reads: CASSLWGGTGNTDTQYF. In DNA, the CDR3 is TGTGCCAGCAGCTTATGGGGGGGGACAGGGAACACAGATACGCAGTATTTT.